The clone carrying this T cell receptor beta chain was seen a handful of times. Under the authors' procedure: Amplification of reference gene primers was used by the study to estimate nucleated cell counts. TCRdb keeps only in-frame clones here, not all; method: immunoSEQ multiplex PCR. The V and J calls and the clone size are those of that table, but D and trimming were determined from the DNA. Of some 200,000 clones in the sample, roughly 84% were seen once. The sample is drawn from a study of blood T cell repertoires in COVID-19. Study-wide background: The United States, Italy and Spain provided the acute and convalescent COVID-19 samples. The cDNA or gDNA used as material had been derived from T cells, B-cell-depleted T cells, or PBMCs.

Trimming removed 7 bases at V and 4 bases at J, with 17 bases between. CDR1 and CDR2 (germline): KGHDR, SFDVKD. The CDR3 is 15 residues long. This sequence originates from a man aged 50 to 60 who had recovered from COVID-19. This chain uses TRBV24-1 with TRBJ2-3, with a tentative D call TRBD2 (6 bases). Sequenced: peripheral blood. The CDR3: CATSLGGNGADTQYF. The CDR3 DNA follows: TGTGCCACCAGCCTAGGAGGGAATGGGGCAGATACGCAGTATTTT.